The clone carrying this T cell receptor (beta chain) was counted at least ten times. This record comes from a study of T cell responses to AZD1222 COVID-19 vaccine. The method was immunoSEQ multiplex PCR; TCRdb's version includes in-frame clones alone and lacks a portion of them. The data contain approximately 65,000 clones, 65% to 80% of them singletons. The specimen comprised peripheral blood, sampled on day 0 of AZD1222 vaccination. The TCR originated in an adult in good health.

The CDR3 nucleotides read TGTGCTAGTGGTTTGGATCCCAGGGGACTTTTTATCTCTTCAGCACCCCTCCACTTT. It specifies CASGLDPRGLFISSAPLHF. The V gene is TRBV12-5, the J gene TRBJ1-6; possible D gene TRBD1, 6 bases. Trimming removed 1 base from V and 11 bases from J, with 27 bases in between. Germline values: CDR1 LGHNT, CDR2 FRNRAP. CDR3 length equals 19 residues.